This TCR beta chain was sequenced for a study of chemoradiotherapy in HPV16-positive cancers. About the research overall: Candidate HPV-specific T-cell clones and common TCR motifs came from functional assays in a couple of HPV16-positive patients.

Study outcomes and limitations: The functional HPV-specific definition rests on just two HPV16-positive patients.

Profiling relied on immunoSEQ multiplex PCR, and the TCRdb table lists in-frame clones only, not all of them. Here the sample spans 500 to 650 clones, approximately 70% being singletons. The germline gives CDR1 SQVTM, CDR2 ANQGSEA. V shed 6 bases and J shed 11 bases, with 19 bases lying between them. This CDR3 is built from 12 residues. About this clone itself: Its antigen is as yet unknown.

The sequence was collected from a human donor with HPV-associated anogenital cancer. The source was tumor tissue, collected from a patient who underwent chemoradiotherapy. This sequence joins TRBV29-1 and TRBJ1-1; D is perhaps TRBD1 (5 bases). The CDR3 nucleotides are TGCAGCGTATGGGAGCAGGGTATTCAGGCTTTCTTT. This gives the protein CSVWEQGIQAFF.